The source of this T cell receptor (beta chain) is a study of blood T cell repertoires in COVID-19. Notes on this clone: One junction end disagrees with the germline gene, perhaps due to a read error.

TCRdb keeps only in-frame clones here, not all; method: immunoSEQ multiplex PCR. The data show hundreds of thousands of clones, around 87% seen once. The TCR was taken from a man between 25 and 39 years old who had recovered from COVID-19. Sequencing was performed on PBMCs or T cells enriched from blood (not recorded which).

CDR3 protein: CASSLKGQGFYSSPLHF. CDR3 DNA: TGTGCCAGCAGCTTAAAGGGACAGGGGTTTTATAGTTCACCCCTCCACTTT. The chain joins TRBV13 to TRBJ1-6; 10 bases fit TRBD1. The CDR3 length is 17 residues. The germline V gene has CDR1 PRHDT and CDR2 FYEKMQ (reference sequence). Based on the CDR3 plus reference TRBV13 and TRBJ1-6, the full variable domain is AAGVIQSPRHLIKEKRETATLKCYPIPRHDTVYWYQQGPGQDPQFLISFYEKMQSDKGSIPDRFSAQQFSDYHSELNMSSLELGDSALYFCASSLKGQGFYSSPLHFGNGTRLTVT.